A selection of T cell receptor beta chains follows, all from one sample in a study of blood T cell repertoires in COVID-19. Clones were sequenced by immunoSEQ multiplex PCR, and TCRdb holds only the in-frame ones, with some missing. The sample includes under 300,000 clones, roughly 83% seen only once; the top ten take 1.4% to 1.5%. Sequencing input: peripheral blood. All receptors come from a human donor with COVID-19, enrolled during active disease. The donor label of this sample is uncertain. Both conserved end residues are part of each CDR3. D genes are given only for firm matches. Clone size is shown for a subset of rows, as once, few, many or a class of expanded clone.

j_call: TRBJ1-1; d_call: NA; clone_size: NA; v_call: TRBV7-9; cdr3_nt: TGTGCCAGCAGCAGACAAGGAACCGAAGCTTTCTTT; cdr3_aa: CASSRQGTEAFF
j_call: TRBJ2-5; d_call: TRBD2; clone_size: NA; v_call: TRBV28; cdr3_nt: TGTGGAGTGCGGGAGTCCAGAGAGACCCAGTACTTC; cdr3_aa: CGVRESRETQYF
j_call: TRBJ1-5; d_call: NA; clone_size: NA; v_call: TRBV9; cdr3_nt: TGTGCCAGCAGCGTTAATAGCAATCAGCCCCAGCATTTT; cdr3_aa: CASSVNSNQPQHF
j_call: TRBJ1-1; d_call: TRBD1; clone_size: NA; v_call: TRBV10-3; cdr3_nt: TGTGCCATCAGTGAGCCAGGGGGTGATAGGACCCTGCGGGCTTTCTTT; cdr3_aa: CAISEPGGDRTLRAFF
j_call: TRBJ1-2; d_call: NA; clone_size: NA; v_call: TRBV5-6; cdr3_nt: TGTGCCAGCAGCCCCAGCGAGGTGGGCTATGGCTACACCTTC; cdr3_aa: CASSPSEVGYGYTF
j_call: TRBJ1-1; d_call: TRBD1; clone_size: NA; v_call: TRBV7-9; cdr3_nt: TGTGCCAGCAGCTTAGGGACAGGGGATACTGAAGCTTTCTTT; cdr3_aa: CASSLGTGDTEAFF
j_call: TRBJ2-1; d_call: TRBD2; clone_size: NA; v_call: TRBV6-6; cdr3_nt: TGTGCCAGCAGTTACCCTGGAGCGGGAGGCAGGCATGAGCAGTTCTTC; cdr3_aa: CASSYPGAGGRHEQFF
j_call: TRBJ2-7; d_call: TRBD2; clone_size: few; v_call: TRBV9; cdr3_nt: TGTGCCAGCAGCGCAAGACTAGCCTCTTCTGGCGAGCAGTACTTC; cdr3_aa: CASSARLASSGEQYF
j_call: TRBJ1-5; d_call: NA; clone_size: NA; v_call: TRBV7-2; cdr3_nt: TGTGCCAGCAGCCCCGCCCTTGCGGATCAGCCCCAGCATTTT; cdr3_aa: CASSPALADQPQHF
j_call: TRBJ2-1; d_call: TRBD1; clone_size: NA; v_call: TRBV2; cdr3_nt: TGTGCCAGCAGCGCCAGGGGGTCCTACAATGAGCAGTTCTTC; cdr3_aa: CASSARGSYNEQFF
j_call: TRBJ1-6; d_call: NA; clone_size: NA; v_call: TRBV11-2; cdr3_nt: TGTGCCAGCAGCTTGTACGGTTCGGGCTATAATTCACCCCTCCACTTT; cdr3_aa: CASSLYGSGYNSPLHF
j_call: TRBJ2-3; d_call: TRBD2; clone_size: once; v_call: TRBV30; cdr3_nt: TGTGCCTGGAGTAGAATACCGGGACTAGCGGGAGGAGCAGATACGCAGTATTTT; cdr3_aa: CAWSRIPGLAGGADTQYF